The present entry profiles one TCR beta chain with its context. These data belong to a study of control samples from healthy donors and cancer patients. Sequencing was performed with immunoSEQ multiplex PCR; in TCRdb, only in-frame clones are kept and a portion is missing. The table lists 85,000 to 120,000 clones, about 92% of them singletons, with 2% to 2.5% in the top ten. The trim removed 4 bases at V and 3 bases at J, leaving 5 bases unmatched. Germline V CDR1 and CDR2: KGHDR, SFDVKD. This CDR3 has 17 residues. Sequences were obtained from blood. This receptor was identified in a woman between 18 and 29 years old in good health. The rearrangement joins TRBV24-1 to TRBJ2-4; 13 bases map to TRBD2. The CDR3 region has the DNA TGTGCCACCAGTGACCCAACTAGCGGGAGGGGCAAAAACATTCAGTACTTC. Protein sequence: CATSDPTSGRGKNIQYF.